This entry features one TCR beta chain sequence. What it recognizes is unknown. This entry is derived from a study of OX40 agonist ivuxolimab in advanced cancers. Study in general: Patients were given ivuxolimab, an antibody that agonizes OX40 (CD134). Averaging roughly 60 years in age, with a range of roughly 23 to 80, the cohort was approximately 87% male. Regarding the study as a whole: Undetermined was the antigen specificity of the expanded peripheral T cells.

Sequenced by immunoSEQ multiplex PCR; TCRdb stores in-frame clones only, minus some. The sample contains around 20,000 clones, over 70% of which appear only once. Germline assignment: CDR1 LNHDA and CDR2 SQIVND (reference sequence). Trimming removed 4 bases from V and 5 bases from J, with 6 bases in between. The CDR3 length is 13 residues. The receptor comes from an adult with an advanced solid tumor such as melanoma, head and neck, liver or kidney cancer. Sequenced here: CD4+ or CD8+ T cells sorted from blood, sampled in a trial of the OX40 agonist ivuxolimab. The chain joins TRBV19 to TRBJ1-6; D gene uncertain. The CDR3 bases are TGTGCCAGTAGTACCAGCCATAATTCACCCCTCCACTTT. As protein: CASSTSHNSPLHF.